This passage covers 8 T cell receptor beta chains from one sample sequenced in a study of T cells after yellow fever vaccination. TCRdb re-called the 5' RACE reads with MiXCR, one entry per CDR3 protein. The sample consists of 300,000 to 400,000 distinct CDR3 sequences, 4% of them appearing once. Source: PBMCs, taken 5 days after the yellow fever booster vaccination. The receptors here all came from a man between 18 and 29 years old who received the YFV17D yellow fever vaccine.

This rearrangement joins TRBV5-1 to TRBJ2-1; D is unresolved. The V and J ends lost 1 base and 6 bases respectively, with 8 bases between them. This CDR3 is built from 13 residues. CDR1 is SGHRS and CDR2 is YFSETQ in the germline V gene. Written as DNA, the CDR3 is TGCGCCAGCAGCTTGCCGGCCCCCAATGAGCAGTTCTTC. Translating it yields CASSLPAPNEQFF. Full variable domain (missing parts from reference TRBV5-1 and TRBJ2-1): KAGVTQTPRYLIKTRGQQVTLSCSPISGHRSVSWYQQTPGQGLQFLFEYFSETQRNKGNFPGRFSGRQFSNSRSEMNVSTLELGDSALYLCASSLPAPNEQFFGPGTRLTVL.

The chain carries TRBV6-2 or TRBV6-3 and TRBJ2-2; D is ambiguous. V lost 4 bases and J lost 0, with 6 bases in between. This CDR3 comprises 14 residues. Germline V gene data show CDR1 as MNHEY and CDR2 as SVGEGT. The CDR3 region is CASSWQTNTGELFF. CDR3 nucleotides: TGTGCCAGCAGTTGGCAAACGAACACCGGGGAGCTGTTTTTT.

The gene calls are TRBV28 and TRBJ1-2, with TRBD1 matching over 10 bases. The CDR3 loop spans 14 amino acids. Germline-derived CDR1 and CDR2 are MDHEN and SYDVKM. The trim removed 3 bases at V and 8 bases at J, leaving 6 bases unmatched. CDR3 residues: CASSLTGGAEGYTF. DNA of the CDR3: TGTGCCAGCAGTTTGACAGGGGGCGCGGAGGGCTACACCTTC.

The chain joins TRBV2 to TRBJ2-2; 9 nucleotides agree with TRBD2. Trimming at V came to 7 bases and at J to 2 bases, leaving 5 bases not matched to a gene. This CDR3 is built from 15 residues. The germline V gene has CDR1 SNHLY and CDR2 FYNNEI. The CDR3: CASTLTSGNTGELFF. CDR3 nucleotides: TGTGCCAGCACCCTGACTAGCGGAAACACCGGGGAGCTGTTTTTT. Complete variable domain (other parts from reference TRBV2 and TRBJ2-2): EPEVTQTPSHQVTQMGQEVILRCVPISNHLYFYWYRQILGQKVEFLVSFYNNEISEKSEIFDDQFSVERPDGSNFTLKIRSTKLEDSAMYFCASTLTSGNTGELFFGEGSRLTVL.

In its sample, this clonotype was seen many times. Its ends do not fully match the called genes, so a read error is possible. The chain recombines TRBV7-7 with TRBJ2-5, with D possibly called TRBD1 or TRBD2 (6 bases each). Germline V gives CDR1 SSHAT, CDR2 FNYEAQ (reference sequence). The CDR3 runs 14 residues. The CDR3 is CASSSGSGGETQYF. DNA of the CDR3: TGTGCTAGCAGCTCGGGATCCGGGGGCGAGACCCAGTACTTC.

This clonotype has only a few counts. The chain employs TRBV3-1 and TRBJ2-2; D gene unclear. Germline V gene sequence: CDR1 LGHDT, CDR2 YNNKEL (reference sequence). V dropped 2 bases and J dropped 3 bases, with 10 bases sitting between them. This CDR3 region has 15 residues. DNA for the CDR3: TGTGCCAGCAGCCAATGGGCCGAAGACACCGGGGAGCTGTTTTTT. Translated, it gives CASSQWAEDTGELFF. Combining the CDR3 with reference TRBV3-1 and TRBJ2-2 gives the whole variable domain DTAVSQTPKYLVTQMGNDKSIKCEQNLGHDTMYWYKQDSKKFLKIMFSYNNKELIINETVPNRFSPKSPDKAHLNLHINSLELGDSAVYFCASSQWAEDTGELFFGEGSRLTVL.

In its sample, this clonotype was seen a few times. The V call is TRBV23-1, the J call TRBJ2-7, with 7 bases identical to TRBD1. TRBV23-1 is filed as an ORF, its function uncertain. The CDR3 sequence is 17 residues long. V lost 3 bases and J lost 5; bases outside the gene matches: 16. CDR3 nucleotide sequence: TGCGCCAGCAGTCACACCAAGGGGACAGACGTTTTTGACGAGCAGTACGTC. Translation gives CASSHTKGTDVFDEQYV.

Only a few counts were recorded for this clonotype. V and J are TRBV20-1 and TRBJ1-1, with TRBD1 as a possible D gene (6 bases). V was clipped by 6 bases and J by 1 base, with 15 bases between them. Germline CDR1 DFQATT, CDR2 SNEGSKA (reference sequence). This CDR3 region has 14 residues. The chain's CDR3 is CSAIEGGSNTEAFF. DNA for the CDR3: TGCAGTGCCATAGAGGGGGGATCGAACACTGAAGCTTTCTTT.